A selection of T cell receptor beta chains follows, all from one sample in a study of shared clonotypes between healthy human individuals. Using immunoSEQ multiplex PCR, the repertoire was profiled, and TCRdb retains in-frame clones only, with some absent. The repertoire holds roughly 700,000 clones, with 74% as singletons. Sequencing input: memory CD4+ T cells sorted from blood. These receptors were taken from a woman aged 25-40 years in good health. The CDR3 runs from the conserved cysteine through the conserved F or W. Fields, in order: CDR3 DNA, CDR3 protein, clone size, V gene, D gene, J gene. A D gene is named only where the DNA matches it firmly. Size tells how often a clone was seen (once, few, many) or the class of an expanded clone, and some rows leave it out.

TGTGCCAGCAGCACCCGGGACAGTAACAATCAGCCCCAGCATTTT CASSTRDSNNQPQHF . TRBV6-6 TRBD1 TRBJ1-5
TGTGCCAGCAGCTTGGGCTACAGGGCAATGAACACTGAAGCTTTCTTT CASSLGYRAMNTEAFF few TRBV5-6 . TRBJ1-1
TGTGCCAGCAGGGGGCTGGACGGGCGGGGTACGCAGTATTTT CASRGLDGRGTQYF many TRBV27 . TRBJ2-3
TGTGCCAGCAGTTTCCAGGGAAGGTTAGGACAGCCCCAGCATTTT CASSFQGRLGQPQHF few TRBV28 . TRBJ1-5
TGTGCCAGTACCTCGGGCCTAGGTCCCTACGAGCAGTACTTC CASTSGLGPYEQYF . TRBV19 . TRBJ2-7
TGTGCCAGCAGCGAAGACAGCACAGATACGCAGTATTTT CASSEDSTDTQYF . TRBV2 . TRBJ2-3
TGCGCCAGCAGCTCCGGACAGGCAGAAGAGACCCAGTACTTC CASSSGQAEETQYF few TRBV5-1 TRBD1 TRBJ2-5
TGTGCCAGCAGCGTGGGAGGGAGCTATGGCTACACCTTC CASSVGGSYGYTF . TRBV7-9 . TRBJ1-2
TGCGCCAGCAGCTTGGGTGCCAGACTAGCGGGGGGCCAAGAGACCCAGTACTTC CASSLGARLAGGQETQYF . TRBV5-1 TRBD2 TRBJ2-5
TGTGCCAGCAGCTTAGAGAGGGCCCACGAGCAGTACTTC CASSLERAHEQYF . TRBV11-3 . TRBJ2-7
TGTGTCTGGAGTGTAAGTAGCGATCAGCCCCAGCATTTT CVWSVSSDQPQHF . TRBV30 . TRBJ1-5
TGTGCCAGCAGCTTCGATAGCGGGGCCTCCTACGAGCAGTACTTC CASSFDSGASYEQYF . TRBV5-4 TRBD2 TRBJ2-7
TGTGCCAGCAGTTACCCGGGTCCTGAGCAGTTCTTC CASSYPGPEQFF . TRBV6-5 . TRBJ2-1
TGTGCCAGCAGTTCCCCCCAGGGTTTCAATCAGCCCCAGCATTTT CASSSPQGFNQPQHF . TRBV28 . TRBJ1-5
TGTGCCAGCAGCCAAGACAGGGTGGAGCCCCAGCATTTT CASSQDRVEPQHF . TRBV7-9 TRBD1 TRBJ1-5
TGTGCCAGCACCTATGGGGATACGCAGTATTTT CASTYGDTQYF . TRBV2 . TRBJ2-3
TGTGCCAGCTCACCACCAGGTAGGGCCTACGAGCAGTACTTC CASSPPGRAYEQYF once TRBV18 . TRBJ2-7
TGTGCCAGCAGTGAAAGGGCGTCTGCATATGGCTACACCTTC CASSERASAYGYTF . TRBV6-1 . TRBJ1-2
TGTGCCAGCAAATTAGCGGGCACCCTCACAGATACGCAGTATTTT CASKLAGTLTDTQYF . TRBV2 TRBD2 TRBJ2-3
TGTGCCAGCAGCGGGCTACCTAGCGGAATAGCCAAAAACATTCAGTACTTC CASSGLPSGIAKNIQYF . TRBV4-2 TRBD2 TRBJ2-4
TGCGCCAGCAGCCAGGGGGACAGGGACGGCGTGACCCAGTACTTC CASSQGDRDGVTQYF once TRBV5-1 TRBD1 TRBJ2-5
TGTGCCAGCAGTGAAGGGACAGGACTGTACGAGCAGTACTTC CASSEGTGLYEQYF . TRBV2 TRBD1 TRBJ2-7
TGTGCCAGCAGGGGCGCGGGGGGGGTGTGGCAGCCCCAGCATTTT CASRGAGGVWQPQHF few TRBV28 . TRBJ1-5
TGTGCCAGCAGGGGCACTGGGACAGGGAACGCTGAAGCTTTCTTT CASRGTGTGNAEAFF few TRBV11-2 TRBD1 TRBJ1-1
TGCGCCAGCAGCCCGGCTCAGACGGAAGGCTACACCTTC CASSPAQTEGYTF . TRBV5-1 . TRBJ1-2
TGTGCCAGCAGCCCTAGCGGGAGCGAAACAGATACGCAGTATTTT CASSPSGSETDTQYF few TRBV2 TRBD2 TRBJ2-3
TGTGCCAGCAGCGTAGAGGAGGAGACCCAGTACTTC CASSVEEETQYF . TRBV9 . TRBJ2-5
TGCGCCAGCAGCCAAGCGGTGAGCGAGCCCCAGCATTTT CASSQAVSEPQHF . TRBV4-1 . TRBJ1-5
TGTGCCAGCAGTTTGGGCCAAGAGACCCAGTACTTC CASSLGQETQYF few TRBV28 . TRBJ2-5
TGTGCCAGCAGGTCCGTGGGCGGCGGGACAGGAGGACTAGCGGGAGTAGCTCGTGAGCAGTTCTTC CASRSVGGGTGGLAGVAREQFF . TRBV28 TRBD2 TRBJ2-1
TGTGCCAGCGGCTCCACATATCAAGAGACCCAGTACTTC CASGSTYQETQYF . TRBV6-1 . TRBJ2-5